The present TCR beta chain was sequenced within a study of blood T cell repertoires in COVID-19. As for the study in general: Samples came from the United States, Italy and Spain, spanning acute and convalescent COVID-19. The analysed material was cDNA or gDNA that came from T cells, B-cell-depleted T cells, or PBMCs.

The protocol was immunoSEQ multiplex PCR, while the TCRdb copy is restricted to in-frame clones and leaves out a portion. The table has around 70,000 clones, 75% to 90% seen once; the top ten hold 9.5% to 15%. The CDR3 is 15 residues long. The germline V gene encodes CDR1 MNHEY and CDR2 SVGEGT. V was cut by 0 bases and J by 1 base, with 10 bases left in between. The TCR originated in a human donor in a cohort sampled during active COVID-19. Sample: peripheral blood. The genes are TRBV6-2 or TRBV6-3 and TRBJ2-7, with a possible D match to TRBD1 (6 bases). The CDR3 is CASSYSQGGSYEQYF. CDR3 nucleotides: TGTGCCAGCAGTTACTCACAGGGTGGGTCCTACGAGCAGTACTTC.